The 10 T cell receptor beta chains below all came from one sample that was sequenced in a study of T-cell reconstitution after alpha-beta-depleted transplantation in children. Molecular barcoding with unique molecular identifiers was used for the TCRbeta library. MiXCR, run by TCRdb on the PCR reads, gives a single entry per CDR3 protein. Found here are about 150,000 distinct CDR3 sequences, around 10% of them singletons; the top ten hold approximately 13%. This sample comprised PBMCs, obtained before TCRalphabeta/CD19-depleted stem cell transplant. The receptors here all came from a boy aged 2 to 9 with acute myeloid leukemia, due to receive a stem cell transplant.

This clonotype was counted ten times or more. This chain joins TRBV15 and TRBJ2-5; D might be TRBD1 (6 bases). The CDR3 has 18 amino acids. CDR1 and CDR2 from the germline V gene are LNHNV and YYDKDF (reference sequence). V was shortened by 0 bases and J by 5 bases, with 22 bases between the two germline ends. This CDR3 is CATSRDVGGSEVFETQYF. The CDR3 coding sequence is TGTGCCACCAGCAGAGATGTTGGGGGCAGCGAGGTGTTTGAGACCCAGTACTTC.

This clonotype was detected ten times or more. The DNA of the CDR3 is TGTGCCAGCAGCTTTGTCCGGGAGATGGACGGGGAGCTGTTTTTT. Protein product: CASSFVREMDGELFF. The rearrangement uses TRBV11-2 and TRBJ2-2; a weak D match, TRBD2 (6 bases). This CDR3 is built from 15 residues. CDR1 SGHAT and CDR2 FQNNGV come from the germline V gene. With 3 bases removed from V and 7 bases from J, the gap between germline ends came to 15 bases.

At least ten counts were recorded for this clonotype. V is TRBV27 and J is TRBJ2-1; 10 nucleotides match TRBD1. The germline gives CDR1 MNHEY, CDR2 SMNVEV (reference sequence). The CDR3 totals 14 residues. Unmatched junction bases numbered 4, after V lost 7 bases and J lost 4 bases. CDR3 residues: CASNPGQGYNEQFF. The CDR3 nucleotides read TGTGCCAGCAATCCGGGACAGGGGTACAATGAGCAGTTCTTC.

The J gene is TRBJ1-1, the V gene TRBV6-2 or TRBV6-3; D is perhaps TRBD1 (6 bases). Trimming pared 6 bases from V and 0 bases from J, leaving 11 bases between. Germline assignment: CDR1 MNHEY and CDR2 SVGEGT. The CDR3 contains 14 residues. The CDR3 region is CASSTGAMNTEAFF. DNA for the CDR3: TGTGCCAGCAGCACGGGGGCCATGAACACTGAAGCTTTCTTT.

This clonotype was recorded at least ten times. The rearrangement links TRBV7-2 to TRBJ1-1, with D perhaps TRBD1 (6 bases). The CDR3 consists of 15 residues. Germline V CDR1 and CDR2: SGHTA, FQGNSA. V lost 5 bases to trimming and J lost 3 bases, with 16 bases between them. The CDR3 here is CASSRNRAVDTEAFF. The CDR3 DNA reads as TGTGCCAGCAGCCGGAACAGGGCGGTGGACACTGAAGCTTTCTTT.

This clonotype was detected many times. The chain uses TRBV27 and TRBJ2-5, with 14 bases matching TRBD2. The V segment lost 2 bases and the J segment 0 bases; nucleotides outside the gene matches: 8. This CDR3 has 19 residues. CDR1 MNHEY and CDR2 SMNVEV come from the germline V gene (reference sequence). CDR3 in DNA: TGTGCCAGCAGTTTAACCGGGACTAGCGGGGGCCTGTACCAAGAGACCCAGTACTTC. Its protein product is CASSLTGTSGGLYQETQYF.

In its sample, this clonotype was seen many times. The chain links TRBV20-1 to TRBJ2-2; D gene ambiguous. In germline, CDR1 is DFQATT, CDR2 SNEGSKA (reference sequence). The CDR3 runs to 9 residues. Between the trimmed V and J ends, which lost 7 bases and 7 bases, there was a span of 4 bases. CDR3 protein: CSEDGELFF. CDR3 nucleotide sequence: TGCAGTGAGGACGGGGAGCTGTTTTTT.

By frequency in the sample, this clonotype is medium-sized. The chain employs TRBV9 and TRBJ2-5; TRBD2 aligns across 8 bases. CDR1 and CDR2 from the germline V gene are SGDLS and YYNGEE. The CDR3 has 15 residues. The trim removed 3 bases at V and 5 bases at J, leaving 9 bases unmatched. The CDR3 nucleotides are TGTGCCAGCAGCGCTACTGAGCGGGAGTCGGAGACCCAGTACTTC. Protein: CASSATERESETQYF.

This clonotype occurred many times. The chain links TRBV5-6 to TRBJ2-7; D not certain. CDR1 and CDR2 (germline): SGHDT, YYEEEE. V lost 7 bases, J lost 5 bases, and 19 bases lay in between. This CDR3 comprises 14 residues. The CDR3 DNA sequence: TGTGCCAGCCAATCCCCTCGTCCCCCCCACGAGCAGTACTTC. It is translated as CASQSPRPPHEQYF.

This clonotype came up many times. This sequence joins TRBV5-1 and TRBJ2-7; D remains unclear. Per the germline V gene, CDR1 is SGHRS and CDR2 is YFSETQ. V shed 1 base and J shed 3 bases, with 14 bases lying between them. CDR3 length equals 15 residues. The CDR3 loop reads CASSLNSKLRYEQYV. CDR3 nucleotide sequence: TGCGCCAGCAGCTTGAACTCCAAATTACGCTACGAGCAGTACGTC.